At least ten counts were recorded for the clone carrying this T cell receptor beta chain. Its matching antigen is unknown. Amplification yielded TCR beta CDR3 regions, with RNA transcripts as the source. With the HTBI primer set, the TCR CDR3 went through a first round of RT-PCR. Using its own MiXCR run on the multiplex PCR reads, TCRdb lists one record per CDR3 protein. The table lists around 700,000 distinct CDR3 sequences, approximately 19% of them singletons. Uncontrolled infection, other autoimmune disease, pregnancy or lactation led to exclusion. The CDR3 loop spans 16 amino acids. Trimming shortened V by 7 bases and J by 1 base, and 19 bases separated the two germline ends. The sample originates from a study of T cells in Graves' hyperthyroidism and ophthalmopathy. Points from the study as a whole: The blood repertoire included most of the expanded thyroid clonotypes above 0.001.

The specimen was blood. The receptor's source is a woman aged 45-60 years with Graves' hyperthyroidism that later progressed to Graves' ophthalmopathy. V gene TRBV12-3 or TRBV12-4 combines with J gene TRBJ1-1, with D possibly matching TRBD1 (6 bases). CDR3 nucleotide sequence: TGTGCCAGCATCCGTTCGGGGGCCGCGGGGAACACTGAAGCTTTCTTT. It specifies CASIRSGAAGNTEAFF.